Presented here are 8 T cell receptor beta chains from one specimen sequenced in a study of response to subunit inactivated influenza vaccine (dated by TCRdb to about 2018). The protocol used for the library was RT-PCR. The sequencing machine was an Illumina HiSeq 2500. TCRdb ran its own pipeline on the public reads, namely fastp trimming at Q25 and MiXCR clone calling, and kept in-frame beta chains. Entries are consolidated by CDR3 protein sequence, retaining the most common genes and DNA. Within this sample are some 640,000 distinct CDR3 sequences, with around 13% of them counted one time only. The leading ten clones occupy roughly 6.4% of the sample. The source material was PBMCs from blood, sampled around two weeks before vaccination. These receptors were taken from a man between 50 and 59 years old who received an inactivated influenza vaccine. Donor details come from another sample of the same person, matched by shared clones.

Many counts were recorded for this clonotype. V usage is TRBV5-1 and J usage is TRBJ2-3, with TRBD1 matching over 9 bases. V lost 2 bases to trimming and J lost 3 bases; unmatched junction nucleotides: 4. The CDR3 is 15 amino acids. Germline CDR1 and CDR2: SGHRS and YFSETQ. The DNA of the CDR3 is TGCGCCAGCAGCTTTGGGGACAGGGATACAGATACGCAGTATTTT. Encoded protein: CASSFGDRDTDTQYF.

This clonotype was picked up many times. This CDR3 reads CASSIGQINTGELFF. DNA for the CDR3: TGCGCCAGCAGCATCGGACAAATAAACACCGGGGAGCTGTTTTTT. J is TRBJ2-2 and V is TRBV5-1, with D possibly TRBD1 on 5 matching bases. Germline values: CDR1 SGHRS, CDR2 YFSETQ. Trimming took 4 bases from V and 2 from J, leaving 12 bases between them. This CDR3 comprises 15 residues.

The rearrangement joins TRBV29-1 to TRBJ2-5; weak D call: TRBD2 (5 bases). The CDR3 spans 12 residues. V was cut by 7 bases and J by 5 bases, with 14 bases left in between. The germline V gene has CDR1 SQVTM and CDR2 ANQGSEA. The CDR3: CSGRARVETQYF. The CDR3 region has the DNA TGCAGCGGGCGGGCTAGGGTCGAGACCCAGTACTTC.

The chain couples TRBV20-1 to TRBJ2-5; the D is unclear. The CDR3 loop spans 14 amino acids. V lost 0 bases to trimming and J lost 1 base, with 9 bases between them. The V gene's germline CDR1 is DFQATT and CDR2 SNEGSKA (reference sequence). CDR3 nucleotide sequence: TGCAGTGCTAGAGAACAGACCCTCCAAGAGACCCAGTACTTC. Residues: CSAREQTLQETQYF.

This clonotype came up a few times. The chain recombines TRBV4-2 with TRBJ2-1; the match to TRBD1 covers 9 bases. The V and J ends lost 10 bases and 10 bases, in that order; junction bases with no gene match: 14. The CDR3 contains 14 residues. Germline CDR1 is LGHNA and CDR2 is YNFKEQ. CDR3 DNA: TGTGCCACCAGAGGGACAGGGCTTTTGCAGGAGCAGTTCTTC. It encodes CATRGTGLLQEQFF.

V usage is TRBV5-1 and J usage is TRBJ2-5; a possible D gene is TRBD2 (6 bases). The CDR3 contains 16 residues. Trimming took 2 bases from V and 5 from J, leaving 19 bases between them. CDR1 and CDR2 (germline): SGHRS, YFSETQ. The CDR3, as DNA: TGCGCCAGCAGCTTACCTAGCGCCAGGCTTAGGGAGACCCAGTACTTC. It specifies CASSLPSARLRETQYF.

The gene calls are TRBV7-9 and TRBJ1-2; no reliable D call. CDR1 and CDR2 from the germline V gene are SEHNR and FQNEAQ (reference sequence). Between the trimmed V and J ends, which lost 7 bases and 2 bases, there was a span of 14 bases. CDR3 length: 14 residues. CDR3 nucleotides: TGTGCCAGCACCAGCCCCCCACAGAACTATGGCTACACCTTC. Encoded protein: CASTSPPQNYGYTF.

The count of this clonotype is one. V and J are TRBV6-5 and TRBJ2-5, with 11 bases aligning to TRBD2. Germline V gene sequence: CDR1 MNHEY, CDR2 SVGAGI. The CDR3 has 19 amino acids. V lost 2 bases and J lost 2; bases outside the gene matches: 13. The CDR3 DNA reads as TGTGCCAGCAGTTACCAGGCTAGCGGGAGGCCAATACGACAAGAGACCCAGTACTTC. This translates into CASSYQASGRPIRQETQYF.